A selection of T cell receptor beta chains follows, all from one sample in a study of blood T cell repertoires in COVID-19. Method: immunoSEQ multiplex PCR; TCRdb's copy keeps in-frame clones and lacks some. The table has 90,000 to 120,000 clones, 80% seen once; the top ten hold 4.3%. Material: peripheral blood. These receptors were collected from a man in his 70s with acute or convalescent COVID-19. Both conserved end residues are part of each CDR3. The D gene is left open where the match is weak. Clone size is shown for a subset of rows, as once, few, many or a class of expanded clone.

J	D	V	size	DNA	CDR3
TRBJ2-2	.	TRBV18	.	TGTGCCAGCTCGCCATTAACCGGGGAGCTGTTTTTT	CASSPLTGELFF
TRBJ1-5	.	TRBV12-3/TRBV12-4	.	TGTGCCAGCACCGAGTTTCGCAATCAGCCCCAGCATTTT	CASTEFRNQPQHF
TRBJ2-3	.	TRBV6-5	.	TGTGCCAGCAGAAGAGCCCAGGGGATCGAGGAGCAGTATTTT	CASRRAQGIEEQYF
TRBJ2-5	TRBD2	TRBV20-1	.	TGCAGTGCTAGTTCTCCTAGCGGGGGGACCTTAACCCAGTACTTC	CSASSPSGGTLTQYF
TRBJ2-5	TRBD2	TRBV5-1	.	TGCGCCAGCTCCCCCGGGGGGCAAGAGACCCAGTACTTC	CASSPGGQETQYF
TRBJ2-7	.	TRBV19	.	TGTGCCAGTAGTCCCCCGAGGGCCTCCTACGAGCAGTACTTC	CASSPPRASYEQYF
TRBJ1-4	.	TRBV19	.	TGTGCCAGTAGCATCCCCGCGGGGTGGGGGGAAAAACTGTTTTTT	CASSIPAGWGEKLFF
TRBJ2-2	.	TRBV7-9	.	TGTGCCAGCAGCCCGCTAGGGGCTGGCGGGGAGCTGTTTTTT	CASSPLGAGGELFF
TRBJ2-3	TRBD2	TRBV2	once	TGTGCCAGCAGTGAAGCGACATTAGCGGGGGGGTCAGATACGCAGTATTTT	CASSEATLAGGSDTQYF
TRBJ2-2	.	TRBV2	few	TGTGCCAGCAGAGAGGCACCCACCGGGGAGCTGTTTTTT	CASREAPTGELFF
TRBJ2-7	.	TRBV6-6	.	TGTGCCAGCAGTTTCGTATCAGGGTACTACGAGCAGTACTTC	CASSFVSGYYEQYF
TRBJ1-1	.	TRBV27	.	TGTGCCAGCAGTTTAGCCCCTCCAGGCCCAGCCTTCGATGGTGGTACTGAAGCTTTCTTT	CASSLAPPGPAFDGGTEAFF
TRBJ1-1	.	TRBV5-1	once	TGCGCCAGCAGCTTTAGCGGCCCGAACACTGAAGCTTTCTTT	CASSFSGPNTEAFF
TRBJ1-3	.	TRBV6-2/TRBV6-3	once	TGTGCCAGCAGATACGACGACAGCTCTGGAAACACCATATATTTT	CASRYDDSSGNTIYF